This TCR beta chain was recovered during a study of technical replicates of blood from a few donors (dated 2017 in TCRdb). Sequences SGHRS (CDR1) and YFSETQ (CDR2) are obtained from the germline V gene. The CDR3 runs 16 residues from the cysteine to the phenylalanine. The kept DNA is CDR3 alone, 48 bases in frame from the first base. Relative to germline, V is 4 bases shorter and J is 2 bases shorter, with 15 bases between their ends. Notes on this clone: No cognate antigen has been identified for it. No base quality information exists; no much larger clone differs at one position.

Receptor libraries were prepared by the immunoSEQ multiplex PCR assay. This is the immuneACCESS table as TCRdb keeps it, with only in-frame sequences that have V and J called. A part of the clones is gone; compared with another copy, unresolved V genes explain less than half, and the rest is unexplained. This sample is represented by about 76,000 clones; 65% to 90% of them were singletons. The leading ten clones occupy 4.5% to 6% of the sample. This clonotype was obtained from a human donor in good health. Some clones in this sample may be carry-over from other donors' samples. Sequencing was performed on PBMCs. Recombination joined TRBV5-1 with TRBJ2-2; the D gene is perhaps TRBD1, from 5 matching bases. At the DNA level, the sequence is TGCGCCAGCAGCCCTGGGGTCAGGGAAAACACCGGGGAGCTGTTTTTT. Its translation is CASSPGVRENTGELFF. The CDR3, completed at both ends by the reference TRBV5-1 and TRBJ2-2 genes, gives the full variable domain KAGVTQTPRYLIKTRGQQVTLSCSPISGHRSVSWYQQTPGQGLQFLFEYFSETQRNKGNFPGRFSGRQFSNSRSEMNVSTLELGDSALYLCASSPGVRENTGELFFGEGSRLTVL.